The T cell receptor (beta chain) described here comes from a study of T cell clonality in common variable immunodeficiency (dated by TCRdb to between 2014 and 2017). The paper as a whole reports these results and caveats: Correlations of repertoire features with clinical complications were constrained by heterogeneity among patients within the CVID cohort. TCRbeta clonality was higher in CVID subjects than in healthy controls (t-test p = 0.018), and the increase was most characteristic of about a third of subjects. CVID TCRbeta sequences reportedly showed fewer deletions and N-nucleotide insertions and lacked highly modified clones with 13 or more V deletions. Healthy controls shared more TCRbeta clones with each other than CVID subjects shared among themselves (p < 0.0001). Even though DNA input was the same, control samples had an average of around 78,000 unique sequences each, compared with about 31,000 in CVID samples. According to the authors, finding the cause of the higher clonality in CVID would require sequencing the repertoires of T cell subpopulations.

This clone was seen a few times. The antigen this receptor binds is unknown. The read terminates 3 residues before the CDR3 end, so the remaining end is supplied by the germline J gene. For CDR1 and CDR2, the germline V gene lists SNHLY and FYNNEI. The germline ends are 17 bases apart after V is trimmed by 5 bases and J by 6 bases. CDR3 length: 14 amino acids, cysteine to phenylalanine. Shown are 33 bases from within the CDR3, in frame from base 1. Standard criteria, namely reduction of serum IgG, IgA and/or IgM below the normal range together with specific antibody deficiency, were applied for the diagnosis of CVID. The CVID group comprised some 43 subjects, 15 or so female and about 29 male, aged 9 to 64 years with a mean age of 40. Most of the CVID patients and most of the healthy controls were of Caucasian heritage. At the time of study participation, every CVID subject had been on replacement immunoglobulin therapy for at least one year. At blood collection, none of the CVID subjects was ill or on immunomodulatory or immunosuppressive medication. Heparinized peripheral whole blood samples of about 4.5 to 8 ml were collected from each donor. Genomic DNA from adults with common variable immune deficiency (CVID) and from healthy adult controls was used to sequence TCRbeta CDR3 repertoires. Diluted blood was density-centrifuged over Hypaque 1077 or Ficoll-Paque to isolate peripheral blood mononuclear cells. Genomic DNA was obtained from unsorted mononuclear cells through either Qiagen column purification or a centrifugation-based method.

CVID samples and control samples contributed equivalent amounts of genomic DNA as sequencing input. For every sample, a 60 bp segment covering the rearranged TCRbeta CDR3 region was amplified and then sequenced. The immunoSEQ assay, a bias-corrected multiplex PCR combined with high-throughput sequencing, was used for TCRbeta amplification. The authors processed their data as follows. Each unique nucleotide sequence was treated as a clone and annotated with V, D and J genes, copy number and frequency. Sequences were labeled productive if in frame, and non-productive if out of frame or containing stop codons. As previously described, Shannon's entropy was used to calculate clonality. Mean CDR3 Kyte-Doolittle hydropathy was derived from the predicted amino acid sequences of productive clones. Hierarchical clustering of scaled V gene usage was performed with the R hclust function using Manhattan distance and complete linkage. Clone sharing by CDR3 amino acid sequence was assessed by resampling 12 repertoires per group over 100 rounds. The repertoires were screened for approximately 63 published EBV-specific TCRbeta sequences and a few hundred published CMV-specific TCRbeta sequences. A couple of CVID samples that yielded fewer than 10,000 sequences were excluded from the analysis, so 40 to 50 CVID repertoires were retained. As stored in TCRdb, this immuneACCESS dataset retains in-frame rearrangements with V and J assigned. A fraction of the clones does not appear; measured against another copy, unresolved V genes explain less than half of the discrepancy, and the remainder lacks a known reason. V and J calls and clone size are those listed in that table; D and trimming were worked out from the DNA. This sample holds more than 20,000 clones in total, without any singletons. The top ten hold approximately 2% of the sample.

Recombination linked TRBV2 to TRBJ2-7, and perhaps TRBD2 as D gene, on 6 matching bases. The TCR was taken from a human donor with common variable immunodeficiency. Sequenced sample: peripheral blood mononuclear cells. Incomplete CDR3 DNA: TGTGCCAGCAGTACCGGAATGGGGGGAGGCGAG. This yields the protein CASSTGMGGGE. The whole CDR3 protein reads CASSTGMGGGEQYF.